The 14 T cell receptor beta chains presented below share a single source sample, sequenced in a study of blood T cell repertoires in COVID-19. Assay used: immunoSEQ multiplex PCR; TCRdb lists only in-frame clones, some missing. Here the sample spans about 330,000 clones, 85% being singletons. Sequencing used peripheral blood. The source is a human donor in a cohort sampled during active COVID-19.

This chain joins TRBV7-2 and TRBJ2-7, with 8 bases matching TRBD2. This CDR3 is built from 15 residues. J lost 5 bases, V lost 1 base, and 7 bases had no gene match. The V gene's germline CDR1 is SGHTA and CDR2 FQGNSA. For the CDR3, the DNA is TGTGCCAGCAGCTTAGGACTAGCGTTTAAACACGAGCAGTACTTC. Translated, it gives CASSLGLAFKHEQYF.

The rearrangement links TRBV7-3 to TRBJ2-1; 9 bases agree with TRBD1. V lost 6 bases and J lost 6; bases outside the gene matches: 6. From germline, CDR1 is SGHTA and CDR2 FQGTGA. CDR3 length: 14 residues. As DNA, the CDR3 is TGTGCCAGCAGACTTGGACAGGGGAGCAATGAGCAGTTCTTC. It codes for CASRLGQGSNEQFF. The whole variable domain, filled in from reference TRBV7-3 and TRBJ2-1, reads GAGVSQTPSNKVTEKGKYVELRCDPISGHTALYWYRQSLGQGPEFLIYFQGTGAADDSGLPNDRFFAVRPEGSVSTLKIQRTERGDSAVYLCASRLGQGSNEQFFGPGTRLTVL.

The J gene is TRBJ1-1, the V gene TRBV12-5; TRBD1 might be the D (6 bases). The CDR3 runs 15 residues. V was pared by 0 bases and J by 5 bases, with 13 bases between. The V gene's germline CDR1 is LGHNT and CDR2 FRNRAP. The CDR3 here is CASGLVLGAFTEAFF. In nucleotides, the CDR3 is TGTGCTAGTGGTTTGGTACTGGGGGCTTTTACTGAAGCTTTCTTT.

The chain joins TRBV6-6 to TRBJ2-5; D unclear. CDR1 is MNHNY, CDR2 SVGAGI, per germline (reference sequence). With 5 bases removed from V and 2 bases from J, the gap between germline ends came to 9 bases. The CDR3 is made up of 13 amino acids. As DNA, the CDR3 is TGTGCCAGCAGTAAGGCGAGGCAAGAGACCCAGTACTTC. Translation: CASSKARQETQYF.

The chain joins TRBV6-1 to TRBJ2-7; D is unresolved. Per germline, CDR1 MNHNS and CDR2 SASEGT. V lost 3 bases, J lost 2 bases, and 17 bases lay in between. The CDR3 totals 16 residues. As DNA, the CDR3 is TGTGCCAGCAGTGATCGCGAACAACGACATGCCTACGAGCAGTACTTC. Translating it yields CASSDREQRHAYEQYF.

The rearrangement uses TRBV13 and TRBJ2-1; 11 bases are shared with TRBD2. Trimming removed 5 bases from V and 0 bases from J; junction bases left unmatched: 9. The CDR3 is 18 amino acids. Germline CDR1 is PRHDT and CDR2 is FYEKMQ (reference sequence). The CDR3 reads CASSPIALAGGSYNEQFF. The CDR3 DNA reads as TGTGCCAGCAGCCCGATCGCCCTAGCGGGGGGCTCCTACAATGAGCAGTTCTTC.

This clone was seen a handful of times. The chain uses TRBV24-1 and TRBJ1-2, with 10 nucleotides matching TRBD1. The length of the CDR3 is 15 residues. With V trimmed by 3 bases and J by 6 bases, 6 bases remained unmatched. Germline-derived CDR1 and CDR2 are KGHDR and SFDVKD. CDR3 sequence: CATSDAGQGPDGYTF. Here the CDR3 DNA reads TGTGCCACCAGTGATGCGGGACAGGGGCCGGATGGCTACACCTTC.

This chain joins TRBV5-1 and TRBJ1-1; no clear D. CDR3 size: 15 residues. Trimming left V 4 bases short and J 0 bases short, with 13 bases between. Looked up from germline, CDR1 is SGHRS and CDR2 is YFSETQ. As DNA, the CDR3 is TGCGCCAGCAGCCCTAGGCCGGGGTTGAACACTGAAGCTTTCTTT. It specifies CASSPRPGLNTEAFF.

The V and J genes are TRBV6-1 and TRBJ1-6, with 10 bases fitting TRBD1. The CDR3 is 19 residues long. Germline CDR1 reads MNHNS; CDR2 reads SASEGT. J was trimmed by 6 bases and V by 3 bases; bases with no gene match: 14. CDR3 sequence reads: CASSDRQGASMVGNSPLHF. The CDR3 DNA sequence: TGTGCCAGCAGTGACCGACAGGGGGCTAGTATGGTTGGTAATTCACCCCTCCACTTT.

This chain connects TRBV12-5 to TRBJ1-1; unclear D gene. Germline V gene data show CDR1 as LGHNT and CDR2 as FRNRAP. CDR3 length equals 12 residues. Between the trimmed V and J ends, which lost 7 bases and 2 bases, there was a span of 8 bases. The CDR3 region is CASALLNTEAFF. DNA of the CDR3: TGTGCTAGTGCCCTACTCAACACTGAAGCTTTCTTT.

J is TRBJ1-3 and V is TRBV5-6; 11 nucleotides match TRBD1. Trimming cost V 7 bases and J 5 bases; bases outside gene matches: 5. CDR3 length: 14 residues. Germline-derived CDR1 and CDR2 are SGHDT and YYEEEE. The CDR3 here is CASGRDRGRNTIYF. The CDR3 coding sequence is TGTGCCAGCGGAAGGGACAGGGGGAGAAACACCATATATTTT.

The chain employs TRBV2 and TRBJ1-1, with TRBD1 as a possible D gene (6 bases). Deletions cut 6 bases from V and 0 bases from J, with 14 bases between. Looked up from germline, CDR1 is SNHLY and CDR2 is FYNNEI. The CDR3 length is 15 residues. The CDR3 bases are TGTGCCAGCAGCGTACAGGGACCCTTGAACACTGAAGCTTTCTTT. It is translated as CASSVQGPLNTEAFF. Variable domain in full (rest from reference TRBV2 and TRBJ1-1): EPEVTQTPSHQVTQMGQEVILRCVPISNHLYFYWYRQILGQKVEFLVSFYNNEISEKSEIFDDQFSVERPDGSNFTLKIRSTKLEDSAMYFCASSVQGPLNTEAFFGQGTRLTVV.

The chain carries TRBV23-1 and TRBJ1-4, with no clear D. TRBV23-1 is treated as an ORF (open reading frame) with a function not yet certain. This CDR3 region has 13 residues. V lost 3 bases and J 3 bases, leaving 5 bases between the germline ends. The CDR3 sequence: CASSHRANEKLFF. CDR3 coding DNA: TGCGCCAGCAGTCATCGGGCTAATGAAAAACTGTTTTTT.

V and J are TRBV7-8 and TRBJ1-1, with a tentative D call TRBD1 (6 bases). The length of the CDR3 is 16 residues. CDR1 SGHVS and CDR2 FQNEAQ come from the germline V gene. Trimming cost V 4 bases and J 0 bases, with 15 bases left between them. As DNA, the CDR3 is TGTGCCAGCAGCTGGGGGGGAGGACAGCTGAACACTGAAGCTTTCTTT. Encoded protein: CASSWGGGQLNTEAFF.